The rows below give T cell receptor beta chains drawn from one sample of a study of T cell changes during pregnancy in multiple sclerosis. Method: immunoSEQ multiplex PCR; TCRdb's copy keeps in-frame clones and lacks some. This sample has about 97,000 clones; about nine tenths occur once, and the top ten carry under 0.85%. The sample here was peripheral blood, taken in the second trimester of pregnancy. The receptors originated from a female donor in good health, enrolled as a control in a pregnancy study. The CDR3 runs from the conserved cysteine through the conserved F or W. Fields, in order: D gene, V gene, clone size, J gene, CDR3 protein, CDR3 DNA. D genes are given only for firm matches. Only some rows state a clone size, as once, few, many or a class for expanded clones.

-	TRBV6-5	-	TRBJ2-7	CASGRGITYEQYF	TGTGCCAGCGGCAGGGGTATTACCTACGAGCAGTACTTC
-	TRBV19	-	TRBJ1-5	CASSIARVNQPQHF	TGTGCCAGTAGTATCGCCAGGGTAAATCAGCCCCAGCATTTT
TRBD2	TRBV5-1	-	TRBJ2-3	CASSSGGSTDTQYF	TGCGCCAGCAGCTCGGGGGGGAGCACAGATACGCAGTATTTT
-	TRBV5-6	-	TRBJ1-1	CASSFLVSRGAFF	TGTGCCAGCAGCTTTCTAGTCTCCCGGGGAGCTTTCTTT
-	TRBV9	-	TRBJ2-6	CASSVSGASGANVLTF	TGTGCCAGCAGCGTATCTGGGGCCTCTGGGGCCAACGTCCTGACTTTC
-	TRBV6-5	-	TRBJ1-1	CASSWGRGGTEAFF	TGTGCCAGCAGTTGGGGGCGTGGAGGCACTGAAGCTTTCTTT
-	TRBV27	-	TRBJ2-7	CASSPPAGSISYEQYF	TGTGCCAGCAGTCCGCCGGCAGGGTCGATCTCCTACGAGCAGTACTTC
TRBD1	TRBV6-5	-	TRBJ1-2	CASSRGQGLVYGYTF	TGTGCCAGCAGTCGAGGACAGGGACTGGTCTATGGCTACACCTTC
-	TRBV19	-	TRBJ1-5	CASSIPGLRVRGGNQPQHF	TGTGCCAGTAGTATCCCGGGGTTACGAGTTCGGGGAGGCAATCAGCCCCAGCATTTT
TRBD1	TRBV5-1	-	TRBJ1-4	CASSPGQGRSQKLFF	TGCGCCAGCAGCCCGGGACAGGGACGGAGCCAAAAACTGTTTTTT
-	TRBV4-2	-	TRBJ2-1	CASSQVRGARNEQFF	TGTGCCAGCAGCCAAGTCCGGGGAGCGAGAAATGAGCAGTTCTTC
TRBD1	TRBV19	-	TRBJ1-2	CASSTQPRPRGLGYGYTF	TGTGCCAGTAGTACCCAACCCCGGCCAAGGGGGCTAGGATATGGCTACACCTTC
-	TRBV6-8	-	TRBJ1-1	CASSYSKKFGTEAFF	TGTGCCAGCAGTTATTCTAAGAAGTTTGGCACTGAAGCTTTCTTT
TRBD2	TRBV19	-	TRBJ2-7	CASSTLAGLSYEQYF	TGTGCCAGTAGTACTCTAGCGGGCCTTTCCTACGAGCAGTACTTC
-	TRBV5-1	-	TRBJ2-1	CASSPVDRWNEQFF	TGCGCCAGCAGCCCCGTCGACAGGTGGAATGAGCAGTTCTTC
TRBD1	TRBV9	few	TRBJ1-6	CASSERTGGNSPLHF	TGTGCCAGCAGCGAACGGACAGGGGGGAATTCACCCCTCCACTTT
TRBD2	TRBV30	-	TRBJ2-1	CAWSVGIGLAGATVF	TGTGCCTGGAGTGTGGGAATCGGACTAGCGGGAGCAACAGTCTTC
TRBD1	TRBV2	-	TRBJ1-2	CASSEGQGGNYGYTF	TGTGCCAGCAGTGAGGGACAGGGGGGAAACTATGGCTACACCTTC
-	TRBV6-1	-	TRBJ1-5	CASSEAGGQVQQPQHF	TGTGCCAGCAGTGAAGCAGGAGGGCAGGTACAACAGCCCCAGCATTTT
-	TRBV6-5	once	TRBJ1-2	CASSYQKLNYGYTF	TGTGCCAGCAGTTACCAAAAGCTTAACTATGGCTACACCTTC
TRBD2	TRBV5-4	once	TRBJ2-5	CASSTAGGLQETQYF	TGTGCCAGCTCGACGGCGGGGGGCCTCCAAGAGACCCAGTACTTC
TRBD1	TRBV19	-	TRBJ2-5	CASSPGNRGSETQYF	TGTGCCAGTAGTCCAGGTAACAGGGGGTCGGAGACCCAGTACTTC
-	TRBV23-1	-	TRBJ2-5	CASSWGRETQYF	TGCGCCAGCAGTTGGGGGCGGGAGACCCAGTACTTC
TRBD1	TRBV6-5	-	TRBJ2-7	CASRGQGTYEQYF	TGTGCCAGCAGAGGACAGGGGACGTACGAGCAGTACTTC
-	TRBV12-5	-	TRBJ2-2	CASGSGLAGNTGELFF	TGTGCTAGTGGTTCAGGGCTCGCAGGGAACACCGGGGAGCTGTTTTTT
TRBD1	TRBV5-1	once	TRBJ2-7	CASSPQPGQPYEQYF	TGCGCCAGCAGCCCACAACCGGGACAGCCCTACGAGCAGTACTTC
-	TRBV2	once	TRBJ2-1	CALGDNEQFF	TGTGCCCTCGGGGACAATGAGCAGTTCTTC
TRBD1	TRBV6-5	-	TRBJ1-1	CASSYQSGTANEAFF	TGTGCCAGCAGTTACCAGTCCGGGACAGCTAATGAAGCTTTCTTT
TRBD1	TRBV7-9	once	TRBJ1-2	CATGSTGEGYGYTF	TGTGCCACGGGGTCGACAGGGGAGGGCTATGGCTACACCTTC
TRBD2	TRBV4-1	-	TRBJ2-1	CASSRERELSYNEQFF	TGCGCCAGCAGTCGTGAGCGGGAGCTCTCCTACAATGAGCAGTTCTTC
-	TRBV28	-	TRBJ2-3	CASRHSVRDTQYF	TGTGCCAGCAGGCACAGTGTCCGAGATACGCAGTATTTT
TRBD1	TRBV27	once	TRBJ2-1	CASSLGQGAGEQFF	TGTGCCAGCAGTCTGGGACAGGGGGCAGGGGAGCAGTTCTTC
-	TRBV21-1	-	TRBJ2-5	CASSTFWGLAGGRNQYF	TGTGCCAGCAGCACCTTTTGGGGACTAGCGGGAGGGCGGAATCAGTACTTC